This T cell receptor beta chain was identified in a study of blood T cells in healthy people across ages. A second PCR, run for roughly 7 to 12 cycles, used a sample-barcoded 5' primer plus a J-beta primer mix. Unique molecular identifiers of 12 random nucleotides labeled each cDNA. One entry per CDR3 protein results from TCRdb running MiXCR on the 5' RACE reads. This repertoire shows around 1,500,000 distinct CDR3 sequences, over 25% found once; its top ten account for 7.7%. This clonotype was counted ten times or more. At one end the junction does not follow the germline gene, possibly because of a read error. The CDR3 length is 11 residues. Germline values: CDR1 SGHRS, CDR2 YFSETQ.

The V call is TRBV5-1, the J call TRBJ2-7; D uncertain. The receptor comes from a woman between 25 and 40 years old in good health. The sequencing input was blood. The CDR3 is CASSSAYEQYF. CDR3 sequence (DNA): TGTGCCAGCAGCTCCGCCTACGAGCAGTACTTC.